The present entry profiles one T cell receptor (beta chain) with its context. The junction shows a germline mismatch at one end, possibly a read error. The CDR3 is 15 amino acids. CDR1 is SGHRS, CDR2 YFSETQ, per germline. The sample comes from a study of glioma-infiltrating T cells after dendritic cell vaccination. Study background: Autologous tumor lysate-pulsed dendritic cell vaccination was given between about 2003 and 2013.

Up to 2 ug genomic DNA was used for TCRB CDR3 amplification. Some clones are missing from TCRdb's copy, which holds only in-frame ones; the method was immunoSEQ multiplex PCR. The sample records about 65,000 clones, around nine tenths being singletons. Time point: after dendritic cell vaccination, including at tumor progression/relapse. Only patients with spare fresh-frozen tumor and over two years of follow-up were included. The material sequenced was blood, taken after dendritic cell vaccination. This chain connects TRBV5-1 to TRBJ1-2; D remains ambiguous. The receptor was isolated from a human donor with glioblastoma. CDR3 bases: TGCGCCAGCAGCTTGGGGGCAGCGACTAACTATGGCCACACCTTC. Encoded protein: CASSLGAATNYGHTF.